The 4 T cell receptor beta chains below all came from one sample that was sequenced in a study of breast tumors, draining lymph nodes, adjacent tissues. TCRdb processed the multiplex PCR reads anew with MiXCR; each CDR3 protein has one entry. Found here are 85,000 to 130,000 distinct CDR3 sequences, more than 30% of them singletons; the top ten hold less than 6%. The lymph nodes were axillary draining lymph nodes from breast cancer patients. The sample consisted of axillary lymph node tissue. Every receptor here comes from a female donor with breast cancer. Some clones in this sample may be carry-over from other donors' samples.

The chain uses TRBV18 and TRBJ2-1; 15 bases align to TRBD2. V lost 3 bases to trimming and J lost 7 bases; unmatched junction nucleotides: 4. CDR1 KGHSH and CDR2 LQKENI come from the germline V gene. The CDR3 consists of 16 residues. CDR3 in DNA: TGTGCCAGCTCACCCGGCGGACTAGCGGGAGGGAATGAGCAGTTCTTC. Its protein product is CASSPGGLAGGNEQFF. Filled out from reference TRBV18 and TRBJ2-1, the complete variable domain reads NAGVMQNPRHLVRRRGQEARLRCSPMKGHSHVYWYRQLPEEGLKFMVYLQKENIIDESGMPKERFSAEFPKEGPSILRIQQVVRGDSAAYFCASSPGGLAGGNEQFFGPGTRLTVL.

The sample holds a few counts of this clonotype. The rearrangement joins TRBV6-5 to TRBJ2-1; 8 bases are a match to TRBD2. Germline V CDR1 and CDR2: MNHEY, SVGAGI. The trim removed 5 bases at V and 5 bases at J, leaving 8 bases unmatched. The CDR3 sequence is 15 residues long. This CDR3 is CASSHRGGRNNEQFF. In DNA, the CDR3 is TGTGCCAGCAGTCATCGGGGCGGGAGGAACAATGAGCAGTTCTTC.

CDR3 protein: CASSVRPGTGNEQFF. The DNA for the CDR3 is TGTGCCAGCAGCGTTCGACCCGGGACAGGGAACGAGCAGTTCTTC. The chain carries TRBV9 and TRBJ2-1; 9 bases are a match to TRBD1. CDR1 and CDR2 (germline): SGDLS, YYNGEE. The CDR3 is made up of 15 amino acids. The trim removed 2 bases at V and 10 bases at J, leaving 10 bases unmatched.

In this sample, this clonotype turned up many times. This sequence joins TRBV7-9 and TRBJ2-3; a possible D gene is TRBD1 (5 bases). V was cut by 5 bases and J by 2 bases, with 14 bases left in between. This CDR3 is 15 amino acids long. Germline values: CDR1 SEHNR, CDR2 FQNEAQ (reference sequence). As DNA, the CDR3 is TGTGCCAGCAGCCTAGTTACAGGAAACACAGATACGCAGTATTTT. As protein: CASSLVTGNTDTQYF.